This TCR beta chain was sequenced during a study of follicular helper T cells after annual influenza vaccination. The data were produced by immunoSEQ multiplex PCR, yet TCRdb's version contains in-frame clones alone and is incomplete. The sample has roughly 4,600 clones; 82% are singletons. The time point was: 2015-2016 season, pre-vaccination. Sorted blood CD4 subsets were sequenced before and after adults received seasonal inactivated influenza vaccine. Germline V gene data show CDR1 as LGHNA and CDR2 as YNFKEQ. J lost 6 bases, V lost 0 bases, and 7 bases had no gene match. The length of the CDR3 is 18 residues. This clone occurred once.

This chain joins TRBV4-2 and TRBJ2-3, with TRBD2 matching 15 bases. The sequence was obtained from an adult who received the influenza vaccine. This specimen consisted of CXCR5+ CD38- circulating T follicular helper cells from blood, obtained on the day of influenza vaccination. Sample subset: circulating Tfh, non-naive CD4+CXCR5+PD-1+ (ICOS+CD38+ or ICOS-CD38-). The CDR3 DNA sequence: TGTGCCAGCAGCCAAGATCGGACTAGCGGGGGGGCCCGGGATACGCAGTATTTT. Translating gives CASSQDRTSGGARDTQYF.